Below, 8 T cell receptor beta chains from the same sample are listed, as sequenced in a study of type 1 and type 2 diabetes patients. Amplification started from genomic DNA. The TCR beta CDR3 region was amplified using 30 forward and 13 reverse primers. TCRdb reprocessed the multiplex PCR reads via MiXCR and lists one record per CDR3 protein. The sample has around 300,000 distinct CDR3 sequences, around 50% seen once; the top ten hold roughly an eighth. The sample was peripheral blood mononuclear cells (PBMCs). The receptors were sampled from a man aged 18 to 30 with type 2 diabetes.

Comment on this clonotype: One junction end does not reproduce the germline sequence, and a read error may be involved. CDR3 sequence reads: CASSYFSTGSSYNSPFHF. The CDR3 bases are TGTGCCAGCAGTTATTTCTCTACCGGGAGCTCCTATAATTCACCCTTCCACTTT. The chain has TRBV2 and TRBJ1-6, with D hard to call. This CDR3 is built from 18 residues. Germline-derived CDR1 and CDR2 are SNHLY and FYNNEI.

The genes are TRBV7-2 and TRBJ1-5, with 8 bases that match TRBD1. The CDR3 spans 14 residues. V shed 3 bases, J shed 7 bases, and the junction held 5 bases outside the gene matches. From germline, CDR1 is SGHTA and CDR2 FQGNSA. The CDR3 coding sequence is TGTGCCAGCAGCTTGGACAGGGAGGGGCAGCCCCAGCATTTT. Its protein is CASSLDREGQPQHF.

V and J are TRBV13 and TRBJ2-5, with TRBD2 matching over 13 bases. The DNA matches TRBJ2-1 better at its end, which makes the J call doubtful. Germline-derived CDR1 and CDR2 are PRHDT and FYEKMQ (reference sequence). This CDR3 spans 15 amino acids. CDR3 region: CARHRTSGSPDEQFF. For the CDR3, the DNA is TGTGCCAGACACCGGACTAGCGGGAGTCCTGATGAGCAGTTCTTC.

The chain uses TRBV20-1 and TRBJ2-2; TRBD1 aligns across 11 bases. The germline CDR1 and CDR2 sequences are DFQATT and SNEGSKA (reference sequence). J gave up 4 bases and V 3 bases, and 4 bases lay outside the gene matches. CDR3 size: 15 residues. CDR3 protein: CSARDRGRVTGELFF. CDR3 DNA sequence: TGCAGTGCTAGGGACAGGGGGCGCGTCACCGGGGAGCTGTTTTTT.

The V and J genes are TRBV11-1 and TRBJ2-2; D is possibly TRBD2 (6 bases). Germline V gene sequence: CDR1 SGHAT, CDR2 FQDESV (reference sequence). The CDR3 runs 15 residues. Deletions cut 6 bases from V and 6 bases from J, with 17 bases between. CDR3 DNA: TGTGCCAGCAGGTTTCCGGGACTGCAAGCCGGGGAGCTGTTTTTT. It codes for CASRFPGLQAGELFF.

This chain connects TRBV7-6 to TRBJ2-2; TRBD1 might be the D (7 bases). Germline V gene data show CDR1 as SGHVS and CDR2 as FNYEAQ. The CDR3 has 18 amino acids. Trimming removed 7 bases at V and 2 bases at J, with 23 bases between. CDR3 DNA: TGTGCCAGCATCTCCACCCAGGGGGGACGGGTTAACACCGGGGAGCTGTTTTTT. Amino acid sequence: CASISTQGGRVNTGELFF.

The J gene is TRBJ2-1, the V gene TRBV7-6, with 10 bases lining up with TRBD2. The CDR3 spans 16 residues. J was trimmed by 3 bases and V by 0 bases; bases with no gene match: 2. From germline, CDR1 is SGHVS and CDR2 FNYEAQ. CDR3 protein: CASSLAAGGVYNEQFF. The DNA for the CDR3 is TGTGCCAGCAGCTTAGCAGCGGGAGGGGTCTACAATGAGCAGTTCTTC.

This clonotype was detected ten times or more. The genes are TRBV7-3 and TRBJ1-1; D is perhaps TRBD1 (5 bases). Germline-derived CDR1 and CDR2 are SGHTA and FQGTGA. This CDR3 comprises 14 residues. V was cut by 5 bases and J by 2 bases, with 12 bases left in between. The CDR3 spells CASSPSGGNTEAFF. Here the CDR3 DNA reads TGTGCCAGCAGCCCCTCGGGGGGAAACACTGAAGCTTTCTTT.